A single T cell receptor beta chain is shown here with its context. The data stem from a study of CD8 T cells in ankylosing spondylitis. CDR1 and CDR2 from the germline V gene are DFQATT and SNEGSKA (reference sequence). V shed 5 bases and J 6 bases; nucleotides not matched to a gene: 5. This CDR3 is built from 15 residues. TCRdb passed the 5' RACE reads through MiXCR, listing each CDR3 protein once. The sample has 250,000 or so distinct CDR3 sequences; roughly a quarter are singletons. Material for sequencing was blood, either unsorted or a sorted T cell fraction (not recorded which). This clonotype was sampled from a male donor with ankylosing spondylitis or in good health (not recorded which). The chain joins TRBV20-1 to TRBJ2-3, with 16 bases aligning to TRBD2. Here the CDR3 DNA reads TGCAGTGCTTCCGGGACTAGCGGGGGGGCTGATACGCAGTATTTT. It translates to CSASGTSGGADTQYF.